A single sample is the source of the 6 T cell receptor beta chains below, sequenced in a study of shared clonotypes between healthy human individuals. Produced via immunoSEQ multiplex PCR; TCRdb's table is partial and in-frame only. The sample includes about 1.5 million clones, 95% to 99% seen only once; the top ten take approximately 0.44%. The sequenced sample consisted of naive CD4+ T cells sorted from blood. Stated subset: CD45RA+ positively selected. The source is a man aged 25 to 45 in good health.

A note on this clone: Being one base from a much bigger clone, this may be a read error. The V gene is TRBV27, the J gene TRBJ1-1; no clear D. The CDR3 is made up of 11 amino acids. Trimming cost V 6 bases and J 0 bases, with 2 bases left between them. Germline V gene lookup returns CDR1 MNHEY and CDR2 SMNVEV (reference sequence). CDR3: CASRLNTEAFF. In DNA, the CDR3 is TGTGCCAGCAGGTTGAACACTGAAGCTTTCTTT.

DNA of the CDR3: TGTGCCAGCAAGTCCCGCCTTCTAGACTATGGCTACACCTTC. It yields the protein CASKSRLLDYGYTF. The gene calls are TRBV27 and TRBJ1-2; D is ambiguous. V lost 7 bases and J 3 bases, leaving 15 bases between the germline ends. The CDR3 covers 14 residues. CDR1 is MNHEY, CDR2 SMNVEV, per germline (reference sequence).

CDR3 region: CASSLWPETPHNEQFF. CDR3 DNA: TGCGCCAGCAGCTTGTGGCCCGAAACGCCCCACAATGAGCAGTTCTTC. This rearrangement joins TRBV5-1 to TRBJ2-1; unclear D gene. The CDR3 is 16 residues long. Germline lookup yields CDR1 SGHRS and CDR2 YFSETQ. Trimming removed 1 base from V and 5 bases from J, with 16 bases in between.

This clone was recorded only once. The genes are TRBV6-1 and TRBJ1-5; TRBD1 is a possible D gene (5 bases). This CDR3 contains 16 residues. Germline lookup yields CDR1 MNHNS and CDR2 SASEGT. The ends were cut back, 2 bases at V and 2 bases at J, with 13 bases in the middle. CDR3 sequence reads: CASSESGRGGNQPQHF. The CDR3 DNA reads as TGTGCCAGCAGTGAATCGGGGAGGGGTGGCAATCAGCCCCAGCATTTT.

The V gene is TRBV15, the J gene TRBJ1-5; tentatively, D is TRBD1 (5 bases). The CDR3 totals 14 residues. Trimming took off 6 bases at V and 7 bases at J, with 16 bases between the two ends. The V gene's germline CDR1 is LNHNV and CDR2 YYDKDF (reference sequence). CDR3 sequence reads: CATSTRQPSQPQHF. CDR3 nucleotides: TGTGCCACCAGTACCAGACAGCCTTCCCAGCCCCAGCATTTT.

This rearrangement joins TRBV28 to TRBJ2-7; possible D gene TRBD1, 6 bases. The CDR3 consists of 16 residues. Between the trimmed V and J ends, which lost 5 bases and 2 bases, there was a span of 19 bases. The V gene's germline CDR1 is MDHEN and CDR2 SYDVKM. CDR3 in amino acids: CASSHPSWGRTYEQYF. The DNA for the CDR3 is TGTGCCAGCAGTCACCCGAGCTGGGGGCGAACCTACGAGCAGTACTTC.